This TCR beta chain comes out of a study of radiotherapy plus CTLA-4 blockade in lung cancer. Study-level information: Patients showed objective responses in 18% of cases, and disease control was achieved by about 30%.

Germline CDR1 is SSHAT and CDR2 is FNYEAQ (reference sequence). The CDR3 runs 15 residues. Within the sample, this clone is medium-sized (0.01 to 0.1%). The antigen is unknown. The junction shows a germline mismatch at one end, possibly a read error. Focal radiation was given together with CTLA-4 blockade (ipilimumab) to patients with chemo-refractory metastatic non-small-cell lung cancer. Study outcomes and limitations: Radiotherapy with ipilimumab was followed by blood expansion of tumor-derived clones. Response was reportedly best predicted by early blood T cell clone dynamics, with interferon-beta.

Clones were sequenced by immunoSEQ multiplex PCR, and TCRdb holds only the in-frame ones, with some missing. This table has just over 60,000 clones, roughly 80% appearing once. The chain recombines TRBV7-7 with TRBJ2-1; TRBD2 agrees at 8 bases. Sequencing was performed on peripheral blood, taken from a patient treated with radiotherapy plus ipilimumab. The receptor comes from a human donor with non-small cell lung cancer who had a complete response to radiotherapy plus ipilimumab. CDR3 residues: CASSQSGGSYNEQFF. CDR3 bases: TGTGCTAGCAGCCAAAGCGGGGGCTCCTACAATGAGCAGTTCTTC.